The following is a TCR beta chain sequence with its context. This sample was taken from a study of shared clonotypes between healthy human individuals. The germline gives CDR1 SGHRS, CDR2 YFSETQ. V lost 5 bases and J lost 0, with 12 bases in between. This CDR3 has 14 amino acids. Clones were read by immunoSEQ multiplex PCR, and TCRdb kept only the in-frame ones, dropping some. Of some 580,000 clones in the sample, roughly 97% were seen once. The chain joins TRBV5-1 to TRBJ2-7; the D is unclear. This sequence was found in a woman aged 25 to 45 in good health. Sequences were obtained from naive CD4+ T cells sorted from blood. Subset described: CD45RA+ positively selected. The CDR3 nucleotides read TGCGCCAGCAGGCCCCAGGCTAGCTCCTACGAGCAGTACTTC. This sequence encodes CASRPQASSYEQYF. Looking up the rest from reference TRBV5-1 and TRBJ2-7 gives the full variable domain: KAGVTQTPRYLIKTRGQQVTLSCSPISGHRSVSWYQQTPGQGLQFLFEYFSETQRNKGNFPGRFSGRQFSNSRSEMNVSTLELGDSALYLCASRPQASSYEQYFGPGTRLTVT.